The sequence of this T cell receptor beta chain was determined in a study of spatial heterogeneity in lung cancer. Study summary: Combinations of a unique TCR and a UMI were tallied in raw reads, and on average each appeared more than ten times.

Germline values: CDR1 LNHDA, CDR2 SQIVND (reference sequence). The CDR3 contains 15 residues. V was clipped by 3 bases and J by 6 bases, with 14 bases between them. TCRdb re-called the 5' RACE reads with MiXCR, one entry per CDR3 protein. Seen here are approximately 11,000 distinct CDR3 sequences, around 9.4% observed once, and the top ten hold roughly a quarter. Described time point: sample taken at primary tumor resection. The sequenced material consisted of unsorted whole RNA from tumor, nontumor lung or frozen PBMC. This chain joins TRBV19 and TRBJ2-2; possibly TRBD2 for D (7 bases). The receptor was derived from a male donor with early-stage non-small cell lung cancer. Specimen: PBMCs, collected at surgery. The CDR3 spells CASSIGGRGPGELFF. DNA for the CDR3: TGTGCCAGTAGTATCGGGGGGCGCGGGCCCGGGGAGCTGTTTTTT.